This entry is about one T cell receptor beta chain. Profiling relied on immunoSEQ multiplex PCR, and the TCRdb table lists in-frame clones only, not all of them. Here the sample spans tens of thousands of clones, around 91% being singletons. CDR3 length: 15 amino acids. The V gene end was trimmed by 6 bases and the J gene end by 3 bases; junction bases not matched to a gene: 10. Germline-derived CDR1 and CDR2 are MNHEY and SVGAGI. This entry belongs to a study of T cell changes during pregnancy in multiple sclerosis. The sample here was peripheral blood, taken after pregnancy. The chain uses TRBV6-5 and TRBJ1-2, with 7 bases that match TRBD1. This TCR was recovered from a female donor in good health, enrolled as a control in a pregnancy study. CDR3 in DNA: TGTGCCAGCAGCCCCATCAGGGGGTCGGACTATGGCTACACCTTC. Translation gives CASSPIRGSDYGYTF.